This TCR beta chain was recorded in a study of T cells after yellow fever vaccination. CDR3 length: 14 amino acids. CDR1 is SGHRS and CDR2 is YFSETQ in the germline V gene. V shed 1 base and J shed 8 bases, with 13 bases lying between them. TCRdb reprocessed the 5' RACE reads with MiXCR, giving one entry per CDR3 protein. In the table there are 450,000 to 650,000 distinct CDR3 sequences, roughly 14% of which are singletons. The sequence was obtained from a man aged 30-40 years who received the YFV17D yellow fever vaccine. The specimen was PBMCs, collected on the day of the yellow fever booster vaccination. The J gene is TRBJ2-4, the V gene TRBV5-1, with D perhaps matching TRBD1 or TRBD2 (6 bases each). The CDR3 DNA follows: TGCGCCAGCAGCTTGTATCCAGGGGAGGACATTCAGTACTTC. As protein: CASSLYPGEDIQYF. Based on the CDR3 plus reference TRBV5-1 and TRBJ2-4, the full variable domain is KAGVTQTPRYLIKTRGQQVTLSCSPISGHRSVSWYQQTPGQGLQFLFEYFSETQRNKGNFPGRFSGRQFSNSRSEMNVSTLELGDSALYLCASSLYPGEDIQYFGAGTRLSVL.